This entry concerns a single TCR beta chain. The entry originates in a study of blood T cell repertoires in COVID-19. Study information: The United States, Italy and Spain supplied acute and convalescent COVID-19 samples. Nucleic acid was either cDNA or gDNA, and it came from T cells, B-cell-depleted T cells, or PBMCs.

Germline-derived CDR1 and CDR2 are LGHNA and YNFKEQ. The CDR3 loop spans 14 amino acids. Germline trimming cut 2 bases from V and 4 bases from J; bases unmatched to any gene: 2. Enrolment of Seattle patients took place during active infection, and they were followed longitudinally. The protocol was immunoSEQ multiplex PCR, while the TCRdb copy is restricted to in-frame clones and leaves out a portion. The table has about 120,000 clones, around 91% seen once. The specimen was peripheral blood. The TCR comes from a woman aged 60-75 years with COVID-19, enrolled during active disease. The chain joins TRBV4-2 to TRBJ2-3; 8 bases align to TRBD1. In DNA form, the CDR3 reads TGTGCCAGCAGCCAATCGGGACAGGCAGATACGCAGTATTTT. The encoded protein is CASSQSGQADTQYF.